This T cell receptor (beta chain) appears in the sequencing data of a study of brain T cells in children with intractable seizures. Study-wide results and caveats: Pre-surgery blood may have been undersampled, hiding some clones. Patients' HCMV serostatus was unknown; virus specificity rests on CDR3 similarity alone.

TCRdb's table, derived via immunoSEQ multiplex PCR, lists solely in-frame clones and lacks some. The profile covers about 340,000 clones, with over 90% appearing a single time and roughly 5.8% taken by the ten largest. A note on this clone: Its antigen is undetermined.

Time point meaning: blood from clinic visit 5 months post-surgery; TSC patient then seizure free. The sequenced cases were selected for having the highest brain T cell transcript signatures. Patients received at least one anti-epileptic drug before surgery. This TCR came from a boy in the first two years of life with tuberous sclerosis and intractable seizures. This sample comprised peripheral blood, obtained roughly 5 months after surgery.

CDR3 amino acids: CASRETGNYGYTF. Written as DNA, the CDR3 is TGTGCCAGCAGGGAGACAGGGAACTATGGCTACACCTTC. The chain is built from TRBV2 and TRBJ1-2; 7 bases agree with TRBD1. Germline loops: CDR1 SNHLY, CDR2 FYNNEI. The CDR3 is 13 amino acids. J gave up 2 bases and V 6 bases, and 3 bases lay outside the gene matches.